A single sample gave rise to the 14 T cell receptor beta chains below, sequenced in a study of blood T cell repertoires in COVID-19. Assay used: immunoSEQ multiplex PCR; TCRdb lists only in-frame clones, some missing. The sample carries about 120,000 clones, approximately 90% recorded once. Sequenced input: peripheral blood. These receptors all stem from a woman aged 45-60 years with acute or convalescent COVID-19.

This clone has more than one count but fewer than ten. The chain has TRBV3-1 (or the pseudogene TRBV3-2) and TRBJ2-1, with 10 bases that match TRBD1. The CDR3 is made up of 17 amino acids. Germline V gene lookup returns CDR1 LGHDT and CDR2 YNNKEL (reference sequence). V shed 3 bases, J shed 1 base, and the junction held 6 bases outside the gene matches. As DNA, the CDR3 is TGTGCCAGCAGCCACCCGACAGGGGGCGCGTCCTACAATGAGCAGTTCTTC. Translating gives CASSHPTGGASYNEQFF.

The chain has TRBV6-5 and TRBJ2-7; no reliable D call. In germline, CDR1 is MNHEY, CDR2 SVGAGI. Deletions cut 0 bases from V and 2 bases from J, with 11 bases between. The CDR3 is 15 amino acids. In nucleotides, the CDR3 is TGTGCCAGCAGTTACTCGACCAGGTCACCCTACGAGCAGTACTTC. Its translation: CASSYSTRSPYEQYF.

The V and J genes are TRBV4-2 and TRBJ2-5, with 9 bases aligning to TRBD1. There are 19 residues in the CDR3. V shed 5 bases, J shed 1 base, and the junction held 17 bases outside the gene matches. The germline gives CDR1 LGHNA, CDR2 YNFKEQ. CDR3 sequence (DNA): TGTGCCAGCAGCTTAACAGGGGGCCGAGGGTCGGGAGGCCAAGAGACCCAGTACTTC. It yields the protein CASSLTGGRGSGGQETQYF.

The chain joins TRBV6-6 to TRBJ1-3; D remains unclear. Per germline, CDR1 MNHNY and CDR2 SVGAGI (reference sequence). The length of the CDR3 is 14 residues. V was shortened by 2 bases and J by 0 bases, with 5 bases between the two germline ends. The CDR3, as DNA: TGTGCCAGCAGTTACGTGAGCTCTGGAAACACCATATATTTT. Translation gives CASSYVSSGNTIYF.

The rearrangement joins TRBV20-1 to TRBJ2-3; D is ambiguous. The CDR3 is made up of 11 amino acids. CDR1 and CDR2 from the germline V gene are DFQATT and SNEGSKA (reference sequence). The V end lost 7 bases, the J end lost 2 bases, and 7 bases lay between the germline ends. The chain's CDR3 is CSVVDTDTQYF. CDR3 DNA: TGCAGTGTAGTTGACACAGATACGCAGTATTTT.

V gene TRBV27 combines with J gene TRBJ2-1; no firm D call. Looked up from germline, CDR1 is MNHEY and CDR2 is SMNVEV (reference sequence). The CDR3 extends over 15 amino acids. The ends were cut back, 5 bases at V and 8 bases at J, with 19 bases in the middle. The CDR3 protein is CASSAGPPGWDEQFF. The DNA for the CDR3 is TGTGCCAGCAGTGCCGGTCCCCCAGGATGGGATGAGCAGTTCTTC.

The V call is TRBV6-5, the J call TRBJ2-7, with TRBD1 identical over 11 bases. The germline V gene encodes CDR1 MNHEY and CDR2 SVGAGI. The CDR3 contains 15 residues. After removal of 4 bases from V and 4 bases from J, the junction contained 6 bases not matched to a gene. The CDR3 protein is CASSSSGTGGYEQYF. CDR3 nucleotide sequence: TGTGCCAGCAGTTCCTCCGGGACAGGGGGTTACGAGCAGTACTTC.

This rearrangement joins TRBV5-1 to TRBJ1-1, with TRBD1 identical over 7 bases. CDR1 is SGHRS and CDR2 is YFSETQ in the germline V gene. This CDR3 is built from 15 residues. Trimming cost V 2 bases and J 4 bases; bases outside gene matches: 8. The CDR3 protein is CASSFKGDRATEAFF. The CDR3 coding sequence is TGCGCCAGCAGCTTCAAAGGCGACAGGGCCACTGAAGCTTTCTTT.

The chain recombines TRBV28 with TRBJ2-3, with 7 bases matching TRBD2. V was clipped by 6 bases and J by 6 bases; unmatched bases: 6. Germline V CDR1 and CDR2: MDHEN, SYDVKM. This CDR3 is 13 amino acids long. The CDR3 protein is CASSGTKTDTQYF. The DNA for the CDR3 is TGTGCCAGCAGCGGGACTAAGACCGATACGCAGTATTTT.

This sequence joins TRBV18 and TRBJ2-1; 13 bases agree with TRBD2. The J segment lost 7 bases and the V segment lost 3 bases, leaving 6 bases of the junction unmatched. This CDR3 spans 16 amino acids. Germline CDR1 is KGHSH and CDR2 is LQKENI. CDR3 nucleotide sequence: TGTGCCAGCTCACCCCGGACTAGCGGGAGCCCGAATGAGCAGTTCTTC. Translated, it gives CASSPRTSGSPNEQFF.

The chain links TRBV28 to TRBJ2-7; TRBD2 matches at 7 bases. Per germline, CDR1 MDHEN and CDR2 SYDVKM. CDR3 length: 15 residues. V dropped 5 bases and J dropped 2; count of bases not matched to a gene: 9. The CDR3 reads CASSRGGSPAYEQYF. The CDR3 DNA reads TGTGCCAGCAGTAGGGGAGGGAGTCCGGCCTACGAGCAGTACTTC.

This chain joins TRBV6-6 and TRBJ1-4; no definite D call. The CDR3 runs 15 residues. Trimming stripped 4 bases from V and 5 bases from J, with 14 bases between. Germline loops: CDR1 MNHNY, CDR2 SVGAGI (reference sequence). The CDR3 here is CASSSSGEPNEKLFF. Here the CDR3 DNA reads TGTGCCAGCAGTTCCTCGGGCGAGCCGAATGAAAAACTGTTTTTT.

The chain joins TRBV27 to TRBJ1-4; 8 nucleotides match TRBD1. Losses at the gene ends were 5 bases for V and 1 base for J; bases not matched to a gene: 12. The CDR3 loop spans 18 amino acids. The germline V gene has CDR1 MNHEY and CDR2 SMNVEV (reference sequence). CDR3 DNA sequence: TGTGCCAGCAGTCCCAGGACAGGGTCGGTTGTAACTAATGAAAAACTGTTTTTT. The encoded protein is CASSPRTGSVVTNEKLFF.

This clone was found once. The chain combines TRBV3-1 (or the pseudogene TRBV3-2) with TRBJ2-3; unclear D gene. Trimming shortened V by 2 bases and J by 2 bases, and 8 bases separated the two germline ends. CDR3 length: 14 residues. Germline V CDR1 and CDR2: LGHDT, YNNKEL (reference sequence). The CDR3 here is CASSQNGDTDTQYF. For the CDR3, the DNA is TGTGCCAGCAGCCAAAACGGAGACACAGATACGCAGTATTTT.